This is a list of T cell receptor beta chains from one sample in a study of glioma-infiltrating T cells after dendritic cell vaccination. Generated by immunoSEQ multiplex PCR, the TCRdb table keeps only in-frame clones and is missing some. The repertoire holds about 96,000 clones, 79% seen once, with nearly 6% in the top ten. Sequenced material: blood, taken before dendritic cell vaccination. These receptors were collected from a human donor with glioblastoma. Both conserved end residues are part of each CDR3. A D gene is named only where the DNA matches it firmly. Expanded clones get a size class; other rows say once, few or many, or leave the size out.

v_call	d_call	j_call	clone_size	cdr3_aa	cdr3_nt
TRBV7-9	TRBD2	TRBJ2-2	NA	CASRASGMLAGELFF	TGTGCCAGCAGGGCGAGCGGGATGTTAGCCGGGGAGCTGTTTTTT
TRBV28	NA	TRBJ2-2	NA	CASSSDSPTGELFF	TGTGCCAGCAGTTCGGACTCTCCCACCGGGGAGCTGTTTTTT
TRBV28	NA	TRBJ2-7	few	CASSSGSYEQYF	TGTGCCAGCAGTTCGGGTTCCTACGAGCAGTACTTC
TRBV19	TRBD1	TRBJ1-3	NA	CASGDSHISGNTIYF	TGTGCCAGTGGGGACAGCCATATCTCTGGAAACACCATATATTTT
TRBV15	TRBD2	TRBJ2-2	NA	CATSRDPLAGGSPGELFF	TGTGCCACCAGCAGAGACCCACTAGCGGGAGGATCCCCCGGGGAGCTGTTTTTT
TRBV7-2	NA	TRBJ2-7	once	CASSQAARAYEQYF	TGTGCCAGCAGCCAAGCGGCACGAGCCTACGAGCAGTACTTC
TRBV7-8	NA	TRBJ1-5	NA	CASSLELGGPQHF	TGTGCCAGCAGCTTAGAACTTGGAGGGCCCCAGCATTTT
TRBV29-1	TRBD2	TRBJ2-3	NA	CSVVAGGSDTQYF	TGCAGCGTTGTAGCGGGGGGCTCAGATACGCAGTATTTT
TRBV5-4	TRBD1	TRBJ1-6	NA	CASSLGLGEGAYSPLHF	TGTGCCAGCAGCTTGGGTTTGGGAGAGGGGGCTTATTCACCCCTCCACTTT
TRBV4-1	NA	TRBJ2-7	once	CASSQDYSYEQYF	TGCGCCAGCAGCCAGGACTACTCCTACGAGCAGTACTTC
TRBV7-9	NA	TRBJ2-6	NA	CASSPGHNSGANVLTF	TGTGCCAGCAGCCCGGGACACAACTCTGGGGCCAACGTCCTGACTTTC
TRBV27	TRBD1	TRBJ1-2	NA	CASRSGQGETYGYTF	TGTGCCAGCAGATCAGGACAGGGTGAGACCTATGGCTACACCTTC
TRBV4-2	TRBD2	TRBJ2-5	NA	CASSQEPSGGVIKTQYF	TGTGCCAGCAGCCAAGAGCCTAGCGGGGGGGTCATAAAGACCCAGTACTTC
TRBV6-6	NA	TRBJ2-1	NA	CASSYMTSYEQFF	TGTGCCAGCAGTTACATGACTTCTTATGAGCAGTTCTTC
TRBV27	TRBD2	TRBJ2-3	NA	CASSLWLAGEPADTQYF	TGTGCCAGCAGTTTATGGCTAGCGGGAGAGCCGGCAGATACGCAGTATTTT
TRBV6-5	TRBD2	TRBJ2-1	NA	CASSYSGRGYNEQFF	TGTGCCAGCAGTTACTCGGGGAGGGGATACAATGAGCAGTTCTTC